This T cell receptor beta chain is from a study of shared clonotypes between healthy human individuals. Clones were read by immunoSEQ multiplex PCR, and TCRdb kept only the in-frame ones, dropping some. The sample comprises 2 million to 2.5 million clones, 85% to 95% of which are singletons, and about 0.13% rests with the top ten. General study results and limits: Since donors were few, the genetic and exposure-history diversity represented was limited. Naive subsets generally exceeded memory subsets in estimated richness.

All participating donors were Caucasian adults from Nashville, Tennessee. Looked up from germline, CDR1 is SGHNT and CDR2 is YYREEE (reference sequence). The CDR3 length is 15 residues. Trimming took 4 bases from V and 5 from J; bases not matched to a gene: 9. Comment on this clone: The antigen is undetermined.

This clonotype originated in a man in his late teens or twenties in good health. V usage is TRBV5-4 and J usage is TRBJ2-7; 10 bases match TRBD1. Input material: naive CD4+ T cells sorted from blood. Sample subset: CD45RA+ positively selected. The CDR3 DNA follows: TGTGCCAGCAGCACGATAGGACAGGGGGAGAACGAGCAGTACTTC. Protein: CASSTIGQGENEQYF.